These T cell receptor beta chains were read from a single sample in a study of molecular identifiers for immune sequencing clone quantification. A single record per CDR3 protein comes from TCRdb applying MiXCR to the PCR reads. The sample contains more than 450,000 distinct CDR3 sequences, roughly 26% of which appear only once. The sample consisted of naive CD8+ T cells from blood, with Jurkat cell RNA spiked in. The receptors come from a human donor in good health. Some libraries in this study had Jurkat cell RNA spiked in. Each CDR3 is given with its conserved first and last residue. D genes are given only for firm matches. Size is omitted from some rows. Given values are once, few, many or a class for expanded clones.

clone_size	j_call	d_call	v_call	cdr3_aa	cdr3_nt
-	TRBJ2-7	-	TRBV5-5	CASSLDRALEQYF	TGTGCCAGCAGCTTGGACCGAGCGTTGGAGCAGTACTTC
-	TRBJ2-5	-	TRBV30	CAWSEGVWETQYF	TGTGCCTGGAGTGAGGGCGTCTGGGAGACCCAGTACTTC
few	TRBJ2-3	-	TRBV6-5	CASRQSPDTQYF	TGTGCCAGCAGGCAAAGTCCAGATACGCAGTATTTT
many	TRBJ1-5	TRBD1	TRBV19	CASSPPRGTGDQPQHF	TGTGCCAGTAGTCCACCCCGCGGGACAGGGGATCAGCCCCAGCATTTT
few	TRBJ2-5	-	TRBV12-3/TRBV12-4	CASSFSGIQETQYF	TGTGCCAGCAGTTTCTCCGGGATACAAGAGACCCAGTACTTC
few	TRBJ2-7	TRBD2	TRBV12-3/TRBV12-4	CASSPPLAGASYEQYF	TGTGCCAGCAGTCCCCCTCTAGCGGGGGCCTCCTACGAGCAGTACTTC
few	TRBJ2-7	TRBD2	TRBV20-1	CSARSTSGRVGEQYF	TGCAGTGCTAGGTCCACTAGCGGGAGGGTGGGGGAGCAGTACTTC
few	TRBJ2-7	-	TRBV20-1	CSARDRGVGEQYF	TGCAGTGCTAGAGACAGGGGGGTCGGCGAGCAGTACTTC
many	TRBJ1-1	-	TRBV29-1	CSVVGGLEAFF	TGCAGCGTTGTAGGGGGGCTAGAGGCTTTCTTT
-	TRBJ1-1	TRBD1	TRBV13	CASSFFGQGTEAFF	TGTGCCAGCAGCTTTTTCGGACAGGGCACTGAAGCTTTCTTT
-	TRBJ1-5	TRBD1	TRBV19	CASSSGTGFGQPQHF	TGTGCCAGTAGTTCCGGGACAGGGTTCGGCCAGCCCCAGCATTTT
few	TRBJ2-1	TRBD2	TRBV28	CASSTSPWTSGSSSHEQFF	TGTGCCAGCAGTACCTCACCCTGGACTAGCGGGAGCAGTTCCCATGAGCAGTTCTTC
few	TRBJ2-5	-	TRBV12-3/TRBV12-4	CASRYGVQETQYF	TGTGCCAGCCGGTATGGCGTTCAAGAGACCCAGTACTTC
few	TRBJ1-2	-	TRBV19	CASSIKVEYGYTF	TGTGCCAGTAGTATCAAGGTCGAGTATGGCTACACCTTC
many	TRBJ1-6	-	TRBV7-9	CASSRGRTYSPLHF	TGTGCCAGCAGCCGCGGACGGACCTATTCACCCCTCCACTTT
many	TRBJ2-5	-	TRBV28	CASSFYDNQETQYF	TGTGCCAGCAGTTTTTATGACAATCAAGAGACCCAGTACTTC
-	TRBJ1-1	TRBD1	TRBV20-1	CSAPGQDLTTEAFF	TGCAGTGCACCTGGACAGGATTTAACAACTGAAGCTTTCTTT
many	TRBJ2-1	-	TRBV5-1	CASHEGDLYNEQFF	TGCGCCTCCCATGAGGGGGACCTTTACAATGAGCAGTTCTTC
-	TRBJ2-7	-	TRBV18	CASSEAMSEWSYEQYF	TGTGCCAGCTCAGAGGCCATGTCGGAGTGGTCCTACGAGCAGTACTTC
-	TRBJ2-5	-	TRBV4-1	CASSQASGCGQETQYF	TGCGCCAGCAGCCAAGCCTCGGGATGTGGGCAAGAGACCCAGTACTTC
many	TRBJ2-7	-	TRBV7-2	CASSLGDPYEQYF	TGTGCCAGCAGCTTAGGGGACCCCTACGAGCAGTACTTC
few	TRBJ2-5	-	TRBV19	CASSIGRQGGLETQYF	TGTGCCAGTAGTATAGGACGGCAGGGTGGGTTGGAGACCCAGTACTTC
few	TRBJ2-7	-	TRBV6-5	CASSYFQGSYEQYF	TGTGCCAGCAGTTACTTCCAGGGTTCCTACGAGCAGTACTTC
-	TRBJ1-1	-	TRBV20-1	CSARDVGGPHTEAFF	TGCAGTGCTAGAGATGTGGGAGGGCCACACACTGAAGCTTTCTTT
-	TRBJ2-2	-	TRBV12-3/TRBV12-4	CASSFRIQYTGELFF	TGTGCCAGCAGTTTTAGGATTCAGTACACCGGGGAGCTGTTTTTT
few	TRBJ1-3	-	TRBV6-5	CASSYGPGLSGNTIYF	TGTGCCAGCAGTTACGGTCCCGGCCTCTCTGGAAACACCATATATTTT
-	TRBJ1-5	TRBD1	TRBV25-1	CASSGRQGGMQVNQPQHF	TGTGCCAGCAGTGGTCGACAGGGGGGCATGCAGGTCAATCAGCCCCAGCATTTT
many	TRBJ2-3	TRBD2	TRBV20-1	CSARSLAESTDTQYF	TGCAGTGCTAGATCGCTAGCGGAAAGCACAGATACGCAGTATTTT
few	TRBJ2-3	-	TRBV6-2/TRBV6-3	CASSLQQNRFIDTQYF	TGTGCCAGCAGTTTACAGCAAAACAGGTTCATTGATACGCAGTATTTT
-	TRBJ1-1	-	TRBV10-3	CAISVQGINTEAIF	TGTGCCATCAGTGTCCAGGGGATAAACACTGAAGCTATCTTT
few	TRBJ2-1	TRBD2	TRBV27	CASSILAGGPNEQFF	TGTGCCAGCAGTATCCTAGCGGGAGGGCCCAATGAGCAGTTCTTC
many	TRBJ2-7	TRBD1	TRBV27	CASSKGQGYEQYF	TGTGCCAGCTCGAAGGGACAGGGCTACGAGCAGTACTTC
many	TRBJ1-4	TRBD1	TRBV6-5	CASSPTGGWEKLFF	TGTGCCAGCAGTCCTACAGGGGGCTGGGAAAAACTGTTTTTT
few	TRBJ1-1	-	TRBV24-1	CATNDGEGDTEAFF	TGTGCCACCAATGATGGGGAGGGTGACACTGAAGCTTTCTTT
once	TRBJ2-3	-	TRBV7-9	CASSLVTVEEDTQYF	TGTGCCAGCAGCTTAGTGACAGTAGAGGAAGATACGCAGTATTTT
many	TRBJ2-5	TRBD2	TRBV5-4	CASSFAGGPQETQYF	TGTGCCAGCAGCTTTGCGGGAGGCCCTCAAGAGACCCAGTACTTC
-	TRBJ2-5	-	TRBV11-3	CASSPAAVAQETQYF	TGTGCCAGCAGCCCGGCAGCGGTAGCCCAAGAGACCCAGTACTTC
many	TRBJ1-1	-	TRBV4-3	CASSLGAQSEAFF	TGCGCCAGCAGCCTGGGGGCGCAATCTGAAGCTTTCTTT
-	TRBJ2-5	TRBD1	TRBV9	CASSVLRTGDQETQYF	TGTGCCAGCAGCGTACTTAGGACAGGGGATCAAGAGACCCAGTACTTC
-	TRBJ2-1	-	TRBV7-6	CASSVRDSVYNEQFF	TGTGCCAGCAGCGTTAGGGACTCAGTCTACAATGAGCAGTTCTTC
-	TRBJ1-5	-	TRBV28	CASSLERGNQPQHF	TGTGCCAGCAGTTTGGAAAGAGGCAATCAGCCCCAGCATTTT
few	TRBJ2-3	TRBD2	TRBV13	CASSPPAGSGSTDTQYF	TGTGCCAGCAGCCCCCCCGCAGGTAGCGGGAGCACAGATACGCAGTATTTT
-	TRBJ2-7	TRBD1	TRBV7-2	CAGSYPGQGTYEQYF	TGTGCCGGCAGCTATCCGGGACAGGGAACCTACGAGCAGTACTTC
many	TRBJ2-3	-	TRBV11-2	CASSMDGTPVDTQYF	TGTGCCAGCAGTATGGACGGGACACCCGTCGATACGCAGTATTTT
few	TRBJ1-1	-	TRBV7-8	CASSLASHQNTEAFF	TGTGCCAGCAGCTTAGCGTCACACCAAAACACTGAAGCTTTCTTT